Listed here are 11 T cell receptor beta chains from one sample, sequenced in a study of T cell repertoires in cytomegalovirus infection. MiXCR was run by TCRdb on the reads, yielding one entry per CDR3 protein. The sample shows more than 150,000 distinct CDR3 sequences, approximately 19% of them seen only once. The sequenced material came from PBMCs. The receptors shown here come from a human donor in good health (CMV status not recorded). Some clones in this sample may be carry-over from other donors' samples.

V gene TRBV15 combines with J gene TRBJ2-5; D unclear. V lost 0 bases and J 5 bases, leaving 13 bases between the germline ends. In germline, CDR1 is LNHNV, CDR2 YYDKDF (reference sequence). This CDR3 has 15 residues. This CDR3 is CATSRERGKAETQYF. The CDR3 DNA sequence: TGTGCCACCAGCAGAGAAAGAGGCAAGGCGGAGACCCAGTACTTC.

The V call is TRBV19, the J call TRBJ1-5; D gene unclear. V lost 5 bases to trimming and J lost 5 bases, with 7 bases between them. Germline V CDR1 and CDR2: LNHDA, SQIVND (reference sequence). The CDR3 length is 12 residues. CDR3 sequence (DNA): TGTGCCAGTAGTCCCCTGGATCAGCCCCAGCATTTT. This translates into CASSPLDQPQHF.

This clonotype was observed at least ten times. The chain joins TRBV28 to TRBJ2-5; TRBD1 matches 10 bases. The germline V gene encodes CDR1 MDHEN and CDR2 SYDVKM. V shed 6 bases and J 9 bases; nucleotides not matched to a gene: 7. The CDR3 covers 13 residues. The CDR3, as DNA: TGTGCCAGCAGGTCGGGACAGGGGTCTTCCCAGTACTTC. Translated: CASRSGQGSSQYF.

The chain combines TRBV4-1 with TRBJ2-5; unclear D gene. The CDR3 consists of 13 residues. Trimming removed 3 bases at V and 2 bases at J, with 7 bases between. Per germline, CDR1 MGHRA and CDR2 YSYEKL. The CDR3, as DNA: TGCGCCAGCAGCCAGGAGATTCAAGAGACCCAGTACTTC. This encodes CASSQEIQETQYF.

This clonotype was seen many times. This rearrangement joins TRBV7-6 to TRBJ2-2, with D possibly being TRBD2 (6 bases). This CDR3 comprises 15 residues. Germline CDR1 and CDR2: SGHVS and FNYEAQ. The V gene lost 4 bases and the J gene lost 4 bases, with 13 bases spanning the gap. In nucleotides, the CDR3 is TGTGCCAGCAGCTCCGGCGGGGCGCGCACCGGGGAGCTGTTTTTT. It codes for CASSSGGARTGELFF. The full variable domain, its missing parts supplied by reference TRBV7-6 and TRBJ2-2, is GAGVSQSPRYKVTKRGQDVALRCDPISGHVSLYWYRQALGQGPEFLTYFNYEAQQDKSGLPNDRFSAERPEGSISTLTIQRTEQRDSAMYRCASSSGGARTGELFFGEGSRLTVL.

The chain joins TRBV15 to TRBJ2-7, with D possibly TRBD2 on 6 matching bases. The germline V and J ends were trimmed by 1 base and 3 bases, with 19 bases remaining between them. Germline V lookup: CDR1 LNHNV, CDR2 YYDKDF (reference sequence). The length of the CDR3 is 17 residues. This chain's CDR3 is CATSRGSLGGRLYEQYF. The CDR3 DNA sequence: TGTGCCACCAGCAGAGGCTCCCTCGGGGGACGACTCTACGAGCAGTACTTC.

There are many counts of this clonotype. J is TRBJ1-5 and V is TRBV6-6, with D uncertain. The ends were cut back, 0 bases at V and 1 base at J, with 10 bases in the middle. CDR3 size: 16 residues. Germline V lookup: CDR1 MNHNY, CDR2 SVGAGI (reference sequence). CDR3 bases: TGTGCCAGCAGTTACTCGGGAGGGTCCAGCAATCAGCCCCAGCATTTT. Protein sequence: CASSYSGGSSNQPQHF.

This clonotype was counted only a few times. The chain carries TRBV12-3 or TRBV12-4 and TRBJ2-1; D may be TRBD1 (6 bases). Trimming removed 2 bases at V and 4 bases at J, with 12 bases between. The CDR3 contains 15 residues. CDR3 DNA: TGTGCCAGCAGTTTAACCCAGGGGAGATACAATGAGCAGTTCTTC. The encoded protein is CASSLTQGRYNEQFF.

The rearrangement uses TRBV28 and TRBJ2-7; D might be TRBD1 (6 bases). CDR1 and CDR2 (germline): MDHEN, SYDVKM. The CDR3 sequence is 16 residues long. V lost 5 bases and J lost 3, with 20 bases in between. CDR3 amino acids: CASSGTGKIFFYEQYF. CDR3 in DNA: TGTGCCAGCAGTGGAACAGGGAAAATATTCTTCTACGAGCAGTACTTC.

This clonotype was detected a few times. The V and J genes are TRBV7-8 and TRBJ1-6, with 8 nucleotides matching TRBD1. CDR3 size: 17 residues. V shed 0 bases and J 10 bases; nucleotides not matched to a gene: 11. Germline assignment: CDR1 SGHVS and CDR2 FQNEAQ. This CDR3 reads CASSLAFGAGGESPLHF. CDR3 coding DNA: TGTGCCAGCAGCTTAGCGTTCGGGGCAGGGGGCGAGTCACCCCTCCACTTT.

The chain links TRBV6-6 to TRBJ1-1; D is perhaps TRBD1 (5 bases). Germline CDR1 is MNHNY and CDR2 is SVGAGI (reference sequence). V was clipped by 5 bases and J by 1 base, with 8 bases between them. This CDR3 is built from 13 residues. CDR3 region: CASSHGQNTEAFF. The CDR3 DNA reads TGTGCCAGCAGTCACGGACAGAACACTGAAGCTTTCTTT.